This record concerns one TCR beta chain sequence. The antigen is undetermined. This specimen includes other DNA sequences encoding the same CDR3. The material for each subset, its genomic DNA, was split evenly across several immunoSEQ plates. Measured with immunoSEQ multiplex PCR; TCRdb has only the in-frame clones, and not every one. The sample holds about 2.4 million clones, approximately 93% seen once. The sample is drawn from a study of shared clonotypes between healthy human individuals. Study-wide findings and caveats: Generation of non-shared clonotypes was less probable than generation of clonotypes shared by all four donors.

CDR3 size: 14 residues. Trimming shortened V by 3 bases and J by 3 bases, and 12 bases separated the two germline ends. CDR1 and CDR2 (germline): SGHRS, YFSETQ. This receptor was identified in a man aged 18 to 30 in good health. Some clones in this sample may be carry-over from other donors' samples. Sequenced: naive CD4+ T cells from PBMCs. Subset noted: CD45RA+ positively selected. The chain joins TRBV5-1 to TRBJ2-5; D not certain. CDR3 loop: CASSSPGQEETQYF. The CDR3 nucleotides read TGCGCCAGCAGCTCCCCGGGCCAGGAAGAGACCCAGTACTTC.